The T cell receptor (beta chain) under discussion was sequenced for a study of CD8 T cells in Susac syndrome. RNA totalling roughly 0.5 to 1 ug underwent reverse transcription with random hexamers. The immunoSEQ assay covered 54 Vbeta and 13 Jbeta segments for CDR3. TCRdb re-called the immunoSEQ multiplex PCR reads with MiXCR, one entry per CDR3 protein. The repertoire has around 230,000 distinct CDR3 sequences, around 96% of them found once; the top ten carry about 0.091%. Sequencing of TCR beta was performed on blood CD8+ and CD4+ T cells. The TEMRA cells underwent FACS enrichment, while the CD8+ and CD4+ T cells underwent negative isolation. CDR1 LNHDA and CDR2 SQIVND come from the germline V gene (reference sequence). V was pared by 9 bases and J by 11 bases, with 4 bases of the junction left unmatched. This CDR3 region has 12 residues.

Input material: CD4+ T cells from PBMCs. The J gene is TRBJ2-1, the V gene TRBV19, with TRBD2 matching over 13 bases. The sequence came from a human donor with multiple sclerosis. CDR3 region: CASKGLAGKQFF. The CDR3 DNA reads as TGTGCCAGCAAGGGACTAGCGGGAAAGCAGTTCTTC.